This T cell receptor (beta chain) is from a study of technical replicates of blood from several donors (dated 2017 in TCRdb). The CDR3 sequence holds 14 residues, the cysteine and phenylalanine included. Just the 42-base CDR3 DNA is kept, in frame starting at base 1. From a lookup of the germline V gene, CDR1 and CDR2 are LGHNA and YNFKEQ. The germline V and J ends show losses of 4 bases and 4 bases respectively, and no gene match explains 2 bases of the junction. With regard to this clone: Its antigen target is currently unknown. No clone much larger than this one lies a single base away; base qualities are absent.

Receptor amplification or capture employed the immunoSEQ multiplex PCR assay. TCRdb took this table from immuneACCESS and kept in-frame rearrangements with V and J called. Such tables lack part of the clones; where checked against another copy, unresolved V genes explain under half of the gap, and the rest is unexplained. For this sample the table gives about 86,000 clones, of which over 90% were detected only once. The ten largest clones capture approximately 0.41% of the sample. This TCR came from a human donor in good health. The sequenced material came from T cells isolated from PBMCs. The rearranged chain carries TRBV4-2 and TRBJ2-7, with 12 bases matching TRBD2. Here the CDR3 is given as CASSLLAGGYEQYF. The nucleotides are TGTGCCAGCAGCCTACTAGCGGGAGGATACGAGCAGTACTTC.